Below, one T cell receptor beta chain is given with its context. What it recognizes is unknown. Peripheral blood genomic DNA, not sorted cells or RNA, was the template. A mixed TRB-A/B primer pool amplified rearranged TRB by multiplex touch-down PCR. One entry per CDR3 protein, called by TCRdb with MiXCR from the multiplex PCR reads. The table lists over 2,000 distinct CDR3 sequences, roughly 49% of them singletons. The CDR3 extends over 16 amino acids. Trimming removed 8 bases from V and 8 bases from J; junction bases left unmatched: 13. These data come from a study of T cell repertoires in aging, cancer and after chemotherapy. Across the study: Chronic lymphocytic leukemia patients on fludarabine- or bendamustine-based regimens gave paired samples before and after chemotherapy. Some 9.4 million TCR reads made up the full dataset. Study-level points and caveats: In healthy donors, age-related TCR diversity loss mainly reflected lost richness.

Sequencing input: blood. The chain links TRBV12-3 or TRBV12-4 to TRBJ2-3; 13 nucleotides match TRBD2. The clonotype was recovered from a human donor with a blood cancer. The CDR3 loop reads CASSPAGTSGKGTQYF. DNA of the CDR3: TGTGCCAGCTCACCAGCCGGGACTAGCGGGAAGGGTACGCAGTATTTT.